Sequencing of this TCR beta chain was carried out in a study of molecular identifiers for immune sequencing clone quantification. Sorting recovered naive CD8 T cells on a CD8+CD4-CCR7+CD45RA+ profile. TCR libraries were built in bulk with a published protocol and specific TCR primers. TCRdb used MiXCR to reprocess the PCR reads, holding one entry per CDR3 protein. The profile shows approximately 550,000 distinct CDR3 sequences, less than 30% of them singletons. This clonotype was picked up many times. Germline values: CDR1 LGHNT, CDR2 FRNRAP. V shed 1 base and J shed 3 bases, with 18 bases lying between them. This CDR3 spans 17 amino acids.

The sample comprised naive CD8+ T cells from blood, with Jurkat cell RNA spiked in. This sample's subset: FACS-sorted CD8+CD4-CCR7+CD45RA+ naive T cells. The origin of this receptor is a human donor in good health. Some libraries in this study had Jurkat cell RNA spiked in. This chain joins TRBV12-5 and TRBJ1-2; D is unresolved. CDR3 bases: TGTGCTAGTGGTTTGGGACGAATCGGGGATCGAGACTATGGCTACACCTTC. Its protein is CASGLGRIGDRDYGYTF. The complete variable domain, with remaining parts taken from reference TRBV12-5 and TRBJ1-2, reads DARVTQTPRHKVTEMGQEVTMRCQPILGHNTVFWYRQTMMQGLELLAYFRNRAPLDDSGMPKDRFSAEMPDATLATLKIQPSEPRDSAVYFCASGLGRIGDRDYGYTFGSGTRLTVV.